The clone carrying this TCR beta chain registers medium-sized by frequency. Its cognate antigen is unknown. The data were obtained in a study of CD8 T cells in cerebrospinal fluid in Alzheimer's disease. Study observations and caveats: Finding EBV-specific TCRs in cerebrospinal fluid does not show EBV causes Alzheimer's disease.

Profiling of CSF cells used 10X single-cell V(D)J plus 5' expression. With the 10x single-cell sequencing reads reprocessed, TCRdb shows one record per CDR3 protein and no DNA. The table for this sample gives roughly 1,000 distinct CDR3 sequences. The clonotype was recovered from a human donor in good health. Material: cerebrospinal fluid.

The CDR3 sequence: CSARDSGGKRLETQYF. V usage is TRBV20-1 and J usage is TRBJ2-5; TCRdb outputs TRBD2, but without DNA this stays unchecked. Germline CDR1 DFQATT, CDR2 SNEGSKA (reference sequence). The CDR3 has 16 residues.